This entry features one T cell receptor (beta chain) sequence. This entry belongs to a study of T cells in women clearing cervical HPV infection. Study-level information: Controls were women whose single incident HPV16 infection cleared within 12 months without precancer or cancer. For cases, blood was sampled a median 149 days after lesion detection, interquartile range roughly 80 to 220 days.

Using immunoSEQ multiplex PCR, the repertoire was profiled, and TCRdb retains in-frame clones only, with some absent. This sample contains about 27,000 clones. Dot-blot hybridization genotyped cervical HPV amplified with MY09/MY11 PCR. The clonotype was recovered from a woman aged 18-69 years with a cervical HPV16 infection that either progressed to CIN3+ or cleared (not recorded which). The sequencing sample was made of blood buffy coat.

CDR3 bases read: TGTGCCAGCAGTGAAGTAGGACACCTCACAGATACG. As protein: CASSEVGHLTDT. The CDR3 in its entirety is CASSEVGHLTDTQYF. The chain uses TRBV2 and TRBJ2-3, with D maybe TRBD1 (5 bases). The read falls 3 residues short of the CDR3 end, and the missing part is taken from the germline J gene. This CDR3 comprises 15 residues. Trimming stripped 1 base from V and 2 bases from J, with 10 bases between. CDR1 and CDR2 from the germline V gene are SNHLY and FYNNEI.